The entry below gives a single TCR beta chain sequence along with its context. Its antigen is undetermined. Amplification of TCR beta used genomic DNA extracted from peripheral blood. TRB rearrangements spanning V, D and J were amplified using mixed TRB-A/B primers. TCRdb independently ran MiXCR on the multiplex PCR reads; one entry per CDR3 protein. The repertoire holds approximately 300 distinct CDR3 sequences, with roughly 56% as singletons. V was trimmed by 6 bases and J by 4 bases, leaving 10 bases between them. Per germline, CDR1 DFQATT and CDR2 SNEGSKA (reference sequence). The CDR3 consists of 12 residues. The data belong to a study of T cell repertoires in aging, cancer and after chemotherapy. Points from the study as a whole: In cancer patients, declining TCR diversity with age involved lost richness and lost evenness. Immunological memory after chemotherapy cannot be judged from the repertoire data.

Sequencing used blood. The clonotype was recovered from a human donor with a blood cancer. The chain links TRBV20-1 to TRBJ1-5; D is possibly TRBD1 (5 bases). For the CDR3, the DNA is TGCAGTGCAGCGACAGTTAATCAGCCCCAGCATTTT. As protein: CSAATVNQPQHF.